This T cell receptor beta chain was observed in a study of T cell changes during pregnancy in multiple sclerosis. V was pared by 2 bases and J by 4 bases, with 18 bases between. CDR3 size: 16 residues. Germline lookup yields CDR1 MNHNS and CDR2 SASEGT. Clones were read by immunoSEQ multiplex PCR, and TCRdb kept only the in-frame ones, dropping some. The repertoire holds approximately 53,000 clones, with roughly 92% as singletons. This clone has only a few counts. The genes are TRBV6-1 and TRBJ2-7, with unresolved D. Material: CD4+ T cells from peripheral blood mononuclear cells, obtained in the third trimester of pregnancy. The TCR comes from a female donor with multiple sclerosis, enrolled in a pregnancy study. The CDR3, as DNA: TGTGCCAGCAGTGAATCTCCTGGGCACGTTAGTTACGAGCAGTACTTC. This gives the protein CASSESPGHVSYEQYF.